One sample yielded the 4 T cell receptor beta chains listed below, sequenced in a study of PD-L1 blockade in urothelial cancer. Data came from immunoSEQ multiplex PCR; TCRdb stores just in-frame clones and leaves some out. The sample contains 75,000 to 90,000 clones, about four fifths of which appear only once. Sample: PBMCs, taken around atezolizumab (anti-PD-L1) treatment. These receptors came from a man between 65 and 79 years old with urothelial cancer.

About this clone: This specimen includes other DNA sequences encoding the same CDR3. The J gene is TRBJ2-7, the V gene TRBV5-4; D remains unclear. V gave up 0 bases and J gave up 0 bases, with 4 bases separating them. The CDR3 totals 13 residues. CDR1 and CDR2 from the germline V gene are SGHNT and YYREEE (reference sequence). This chain's CDR3 is CASSLAGSYEQYF. In DNA form, the CDR3 reads TGTGCCAGCAGCTTGGCCGGCTCCTACGAGCAGTACTTC.

This sequence joins TRBV28 and TRBJ1-4, with 7 bases matching TRBD1. Per the germline V gene, CDR1 is MDHEN and CDR2 is SYDVKM. The CDR3 spans 16 residues. V dropped 3 bases and J dropped 8; count of bases not matched to a gene: 12. The CDR3 sequence: CASSFRDRGRGEKLFF. CDR3 sequence (DNA): TGTGCCAGCAGTTTCCGGGACAGAGGTCGAGGAGAAAAACTGTTTTTT.

This rearrangement joins TRBV19 to TRBJ2-1, with 9 bases aligning to TRBD2. The CDR3 is 15 residues long. V was clipped by 5 bases and J by 1 base; unmatched bases: 3. Looked up from germline, CDR1 is LNHDA and CDR2 is SQIVND (reference sequence). Here the CDR3 DNA reads TGTGCCAGTAGTCGGCGGGGGGGATCCTACAATGAGCAGTTCTTC. As protein: CASSRRGGSYNEQFF.

The V and J genes are TRBV15 and TRBJ2-3; tentative D call: TRBD2 (5 bases). CDR3 length equals 15 residues. The V gene lost 3 bases and the J gene lost 4 bases, with 14 bases spanning the gap. Germline CDR1 LNHNV, CDR2 YYDKDF (reference sequence). CDR3 sequence (DNA): TGTGCCACCAGCAGTACTAGATCTCAGGCAGATACGCAGTATTTT. It codes for CATSSTRSQADTQYF.